This T cell receptor beta chain was recorded in a study of blood T cell repertoires in COVID-19. Study-level background: Samples taken during acute and convalescent COVID-19 were collected in the United States, Italy and Spain.

Method: immunoSEQ multiplex PCR; TCRdb's copy keeps in-frame clones and lacks some. The table records some 150,000 clones, around 80% of them present only once. Trimming cost V 7 bases and J 3 bases; bases outside gene matches: 8. The CDR3 contains 13 residues. The V gene's germline CDR1 is SQVTM and CDR2 ANQGSEA. Enrollees, roughly 18 to 95 years old, lived in 24 US areas. Two negative PCRs, clearance, or symptom resolution were required of recovered Cohort 3 donors. The origin of this receptor is a man between 50 and 59 years old who had recovered from COVID-19. Sample: PBMCs or T cells enriched from blood (not recorded which). V is TRBV29-1 and J is TRBJ1-2; 7 nucleotides agree with TRBD1. The CDR3 loop is CSGGVDRDYGYTF. CDR3 sequence (DNA): TGCAGCGGGGGGGTCGACAGGGACTATGGCTACACCTTC.